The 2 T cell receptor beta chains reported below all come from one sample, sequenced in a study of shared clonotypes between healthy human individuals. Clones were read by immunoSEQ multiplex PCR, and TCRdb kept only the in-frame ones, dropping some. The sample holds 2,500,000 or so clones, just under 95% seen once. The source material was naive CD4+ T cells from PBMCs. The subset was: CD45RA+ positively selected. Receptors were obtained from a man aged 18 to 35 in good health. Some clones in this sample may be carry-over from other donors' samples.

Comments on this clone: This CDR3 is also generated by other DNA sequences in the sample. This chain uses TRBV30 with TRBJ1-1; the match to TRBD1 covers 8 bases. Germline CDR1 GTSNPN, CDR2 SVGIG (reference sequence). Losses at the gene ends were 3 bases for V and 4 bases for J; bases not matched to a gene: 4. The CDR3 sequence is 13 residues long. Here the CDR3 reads CAWSTTGGTEAFF. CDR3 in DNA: TGTGCCTGGAGCACAACAGGGGGCACTGAAGCTTTCTTT.

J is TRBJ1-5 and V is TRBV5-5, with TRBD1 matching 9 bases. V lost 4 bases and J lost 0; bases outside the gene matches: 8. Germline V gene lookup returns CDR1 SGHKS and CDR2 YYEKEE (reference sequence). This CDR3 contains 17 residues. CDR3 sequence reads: CASSPGQGQYSNQPQHF. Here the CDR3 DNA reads TGTGCCAGCAGCCCTGGACAGGGGCAGTATAGCAATCAGCCCCAGCATTTT.